These 4 T cell receptor beta chains were all obtained from the same sample, sequenced in a study of response to subunit inactivated influenza vaccine. TCRdb reanalysed the RT-PCR reads using MiXCR and keeps one entry per CDR3 protein. The sample includes about 480,000 distinct CDR3 sequences, around 13% of them seen just once. Sample: PBMCs from blood, taken about 40 days after vaccination. Receptor source: a man aged 45 to 65 who received an inactivated influenza vaccine.

This clonotype was counted at least ten times. The chain recombines TRBV7-9 with TRBJ1-2; D uncertain. Trimming pared 8 bases from V and 4 bases from J, leaving 8 bases between. This CDR3 comprises 11 residues. CDR1 is SEHNR, CDR2 FQNEAQ, per germline (reference sequence). CDR3 nucleotide sequence: TGTGCCAGCGACGGATCCTATGGCTACACCTTC. This sequence encodes CASDGSYGYTF.

CDR3 bases: TGCAGCGCCGGGAGCAGGGGGGTCTCCATCCTCACTGAAGCTTTCTTT. Its protein is CSAGSRGVSILTEAFF. V and J are TRBV29-1 and TRBJ1-1; 7 bases are a match to TRBD1. Losses at the gene ends were 7 bases for V and 4 bases for J; bases not matched to a gene: 18. The germline V gene has CDR1 SQVTM and CDR2 ANQGSEA. The CDR3 contains 16 residues.

In this sample, this clonotype turned up many times. The V and J genes are TRBV5-5 and TRBJ2-3; no reliable D call. V shed 2 bases and J shed 0 bases, with 10 bases lying between them. Germline values: CDR1 SGHKS, CDR2 YYEKEE (reference sequence). The CDR3 consists of 15 residues. CDR3 bases: TGTGCCAGCAGCTTAAGCTTCTCGAGCACAGATACGCAGTATTTT. Amino acid sequence: CASSLSFSSTDTQYF. Based on the CDR3 plus reference TRBV5-5 and TRBJ2-3, the full variable domain is DAGVTQSPTHLIKTRGQQVTLRCSPISGHKSVSWYQQVLGQGPQFIFQYYEKEERGRGNFPDRFSARQFPNYSSELNVNALLLGDSALYLCASSLSFSSTDTQYFGPGTRLTVL.

There are a few counts of this clonotype. The genes are TRBV5-1 and TRBJ2-1; the match to TRBD1 covers 7 bases. Unmatched junction bases numbered 4, after V lost 3 bases and J lost 4 bases. The germline CDR1 and CDR2 sequences are SGHRS and YFSETQ. The CDR3 spans 14 residues. CDR3 amino acids: CASSYDRVYNEQFF. The CDR3 DNA sequence: TGCGCCAGCAGCTACGACAGGGTTTACAATGAGCAGTTCTTC.